This T cell receptor beta chain was captured in a study of cytomegalovirus exposure and HLA in healthy donors. Germline V gene data show CDR1 as SEHNR and CDR2 as FQNEAQ (reference sequence). Trimming took 1 base from V and 4 from J, leaving 14 bases between them. The CDR3 runs 16 residues. This clone was observed a few times. Its antigen remains unidentified. Findings and limits, study-wide: TCR beta V segments were, for the most part, productive about 87% or about 30% of the time in an earlier analysis. Specific recognition of CMV antigens was confirmed in vitro for a few chains (all CMV-associated). High sensitivity and specificity were reportedly achieved when the classifier diagnosed cytomegalovirus status.

The PCR ran on 60 Vbeta and 13 Jbeta primers. Method: immunoSEQ multiplex PCR; TCRdb's copy keeps in-frame clones and lacks some. Among fewer than 250,000 clones, about 80% were seen once, and the ten largest hold approximately 2%. This TCR was sampled from a male donor in good health and CMV-seronegative. Sequencing was carried out using PBMCs. The chain has TRBV7-9 and TRBJ1-5, with D maybe TRBD1 (5 bases). CDR3 in DNA: TGTGCCAGCAGCTTAGGCCCGACAGAAGGAAATCAGCCCCAGCATTTT. Translating it yields CASSLGPTEGNQPQHF.